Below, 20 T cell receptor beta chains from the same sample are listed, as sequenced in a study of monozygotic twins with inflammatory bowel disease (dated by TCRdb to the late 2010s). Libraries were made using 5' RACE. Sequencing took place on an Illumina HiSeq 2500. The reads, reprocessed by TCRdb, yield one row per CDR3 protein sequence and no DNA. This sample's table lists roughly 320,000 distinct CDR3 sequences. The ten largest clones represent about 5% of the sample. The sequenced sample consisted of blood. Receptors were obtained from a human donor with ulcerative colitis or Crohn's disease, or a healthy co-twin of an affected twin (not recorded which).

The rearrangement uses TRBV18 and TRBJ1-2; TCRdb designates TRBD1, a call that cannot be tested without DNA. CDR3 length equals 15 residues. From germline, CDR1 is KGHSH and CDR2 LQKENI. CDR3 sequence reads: CASSPPRSNGDGYTF.

The CDR3 region is CASSPGLAIGELFF. This chain uses TRBV7-9 with TRBJ2-2; TCRdb's assignment of TRBD2 cannot be checked, as there is no DNA. Germline-derived CDR1 and CDR2 are SEHNR and FQNEAQ (reference sequence). This CDR3 is built from 14 residues.

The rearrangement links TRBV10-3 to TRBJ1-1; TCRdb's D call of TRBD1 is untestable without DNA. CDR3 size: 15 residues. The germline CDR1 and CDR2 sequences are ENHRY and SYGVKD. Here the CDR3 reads CAISESKGAVTEAFF.

The CDR3 sequence: CASSFLGVAGVGQTDTQYF. V and J are TRBV11-2 and TRBJ2-3; TCRdb's D call, TRBD2, is unchecked because there is no DNA. This CDR3 region has 19 residues. The germline V gene has CDR1 SGHAT and CDR2 FQNNGV.

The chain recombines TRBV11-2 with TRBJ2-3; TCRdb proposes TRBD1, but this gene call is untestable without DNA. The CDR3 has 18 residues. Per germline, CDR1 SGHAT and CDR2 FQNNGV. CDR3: CASTYHRGSLPRTDTQYF.

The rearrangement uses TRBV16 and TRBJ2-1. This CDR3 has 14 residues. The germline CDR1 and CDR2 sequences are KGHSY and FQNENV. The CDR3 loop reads CASSQQSYDNEQFF. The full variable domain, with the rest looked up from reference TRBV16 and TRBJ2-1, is GEEVAQTPKHLVRGEGQKAKLYCAPIKGHSYVFWYQQVLKNEFKFLISFQNENVFDETGMPKERFSAKCLPNSPCSLEIQATKLEDSAVYFCASSQQSYDNEQFFGPGTRLTVL.

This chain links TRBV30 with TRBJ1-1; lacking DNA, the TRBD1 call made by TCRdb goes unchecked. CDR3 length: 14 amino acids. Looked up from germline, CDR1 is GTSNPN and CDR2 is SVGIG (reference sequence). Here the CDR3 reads CAWSVKGVDTEAFF.

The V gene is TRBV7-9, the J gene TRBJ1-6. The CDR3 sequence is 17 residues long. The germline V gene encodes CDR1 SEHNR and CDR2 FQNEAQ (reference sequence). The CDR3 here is CASRRVGESSYNSPLHF.

This CDR3 is CASSIGSGPSYEQYF. This chain links TRBV19 with TRBJ2-7; TCRdb designates TRBD2, a call that cannot be tested without DNA. The CDR3 length is 15 residues. Germline V gene sequence: CDR1 LNHDA, CDR2 SQIVND (reference sequence).

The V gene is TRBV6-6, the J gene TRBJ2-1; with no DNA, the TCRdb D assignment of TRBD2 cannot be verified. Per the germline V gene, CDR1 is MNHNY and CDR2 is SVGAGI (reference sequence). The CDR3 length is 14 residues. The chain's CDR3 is CASTWVGSNNEQFF.

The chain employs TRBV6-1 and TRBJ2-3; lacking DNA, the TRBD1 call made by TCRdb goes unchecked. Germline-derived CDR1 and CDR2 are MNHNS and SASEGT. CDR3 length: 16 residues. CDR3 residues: CASSQTRLTGPDTQYF.

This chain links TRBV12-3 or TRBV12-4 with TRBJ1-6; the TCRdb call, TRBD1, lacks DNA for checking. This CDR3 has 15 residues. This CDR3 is CASRRAGTGGSPLHF.

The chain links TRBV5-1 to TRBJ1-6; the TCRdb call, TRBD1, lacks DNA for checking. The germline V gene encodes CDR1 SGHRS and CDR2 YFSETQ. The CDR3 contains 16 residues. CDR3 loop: CASSGQGRGMNSPLHF.

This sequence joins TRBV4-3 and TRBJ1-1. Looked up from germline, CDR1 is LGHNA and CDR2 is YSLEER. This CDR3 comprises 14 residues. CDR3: CASSPGVRNTEAFF.

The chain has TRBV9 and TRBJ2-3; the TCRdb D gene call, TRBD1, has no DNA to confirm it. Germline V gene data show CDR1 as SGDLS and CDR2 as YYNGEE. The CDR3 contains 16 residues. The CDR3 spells CASSERDRFSTDTQYF.

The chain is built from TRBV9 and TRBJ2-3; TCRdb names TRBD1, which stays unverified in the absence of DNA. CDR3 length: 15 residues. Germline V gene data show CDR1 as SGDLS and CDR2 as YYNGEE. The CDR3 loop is CASTVGGLRGDTQYF.

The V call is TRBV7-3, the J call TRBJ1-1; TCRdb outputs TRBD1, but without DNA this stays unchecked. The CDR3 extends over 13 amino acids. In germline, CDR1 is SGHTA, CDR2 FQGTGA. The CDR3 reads CTSSYTGLNEAFF. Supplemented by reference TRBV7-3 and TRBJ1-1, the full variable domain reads GAGVSQTPSNKVTEKGKYVELRCDPISGHTALYWYRQSLGQGPEFLIYFQGTGAADDSGLPNDRFFAVRPEGSVSTLKIQRTERGDSAVYLCTSSYTGLNEAFFGQGTRLTVV.

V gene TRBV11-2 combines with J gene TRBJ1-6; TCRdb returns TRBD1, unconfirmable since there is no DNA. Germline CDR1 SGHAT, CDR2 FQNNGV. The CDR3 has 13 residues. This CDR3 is CASSSTRGAPLHF.

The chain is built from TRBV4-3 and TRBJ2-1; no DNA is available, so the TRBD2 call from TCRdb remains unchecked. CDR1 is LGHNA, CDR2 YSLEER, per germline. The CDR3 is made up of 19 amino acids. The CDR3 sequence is CASSQDLGLRDSSYNEQFF.

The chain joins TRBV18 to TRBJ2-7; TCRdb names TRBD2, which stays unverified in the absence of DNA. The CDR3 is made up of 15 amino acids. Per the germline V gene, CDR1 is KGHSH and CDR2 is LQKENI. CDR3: CASSPLAGMGGEQYF. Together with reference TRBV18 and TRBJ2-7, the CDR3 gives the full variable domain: NAGVMQNPRHLVRRRGQEARLRCSPMKGHSHVYWYRQLPEEGLKFMVYLQKENIIDESGMPKERFSAEFPKEGPSILRIQQVVRGDSAAYFCASSPLAGMGGEQYFGPGTRLTVT.